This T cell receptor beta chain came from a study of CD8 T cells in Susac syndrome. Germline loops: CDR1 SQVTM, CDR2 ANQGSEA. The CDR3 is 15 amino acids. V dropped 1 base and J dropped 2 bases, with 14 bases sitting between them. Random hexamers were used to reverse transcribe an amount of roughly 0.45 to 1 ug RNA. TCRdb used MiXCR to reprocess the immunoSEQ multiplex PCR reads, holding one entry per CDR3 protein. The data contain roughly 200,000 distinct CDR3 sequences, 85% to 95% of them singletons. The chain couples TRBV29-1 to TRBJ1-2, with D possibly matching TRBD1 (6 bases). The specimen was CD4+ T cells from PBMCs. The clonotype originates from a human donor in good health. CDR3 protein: CSVEGGQLSNYGYTF. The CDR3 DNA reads TGCAGCGTTGAAGGAGGACAGCTTTCAAACTATGGCTACACCTTC.